This TCR beta chain was sequenced for a study of shared clonotypes between healthy human individuals. The CDR3 length is 15 residues. Unmatched junction bases numbered 5, after V lost 3 bases and J lost 0 bases. Looked up from germline, CDR1 is SGHAT and CDR2 is FQDESV (reference sequence). All donors were Caucasian adults living in Nashville, Tennessee. Produced via immunoSEQ multiplex PCR; TCRdb's table is partial and in-frame only. The table has around 1.4 million clones, around 98.5% seen once; the top ten hold around 0.38%. This TCR came from a man aged 25 to 45 in good health. The sample comprised naive CD4+ T cells sorted from blood. This sample's subset: CD45RA+ positively selected. The chain is built from TRBV11-1 and TRBJ2-7; TRBD1 matches 7 bases. CDR3 bases: TGTGCCAGCAGCTTGCTGTGGGACAGCTCCTACGAGCAGTACTTC. This encodes CASSLLWDSSYEQYF. Drawing the rest from reference TRBV11-1 and TRBJ2-7, the complete variable domain is EAEVAQSPRYKITEKSQAVAFWCDPISGHATLYWYRQILGQGPELLVQFQDESVVDDSQLPKDRFSAERLKGVDSTLKIQPAELGDSAMYLCASSLLWDSSYEQYFGPGTRLTVT.